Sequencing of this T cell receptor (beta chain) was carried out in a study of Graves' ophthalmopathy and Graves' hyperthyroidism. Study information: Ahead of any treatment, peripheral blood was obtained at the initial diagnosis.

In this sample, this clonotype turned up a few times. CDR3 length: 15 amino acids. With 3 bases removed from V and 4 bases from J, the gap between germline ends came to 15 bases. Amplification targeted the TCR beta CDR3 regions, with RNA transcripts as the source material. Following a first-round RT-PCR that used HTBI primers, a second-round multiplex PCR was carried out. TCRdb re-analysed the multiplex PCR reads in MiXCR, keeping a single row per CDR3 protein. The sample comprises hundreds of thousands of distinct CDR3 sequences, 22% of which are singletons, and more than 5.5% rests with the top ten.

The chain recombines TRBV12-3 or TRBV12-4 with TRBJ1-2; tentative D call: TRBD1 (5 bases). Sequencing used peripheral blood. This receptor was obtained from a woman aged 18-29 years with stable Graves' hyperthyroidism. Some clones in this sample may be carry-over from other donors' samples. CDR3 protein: CASSLGTLTFYGYTF. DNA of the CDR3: TGTGCCAGCAGTTTGGGGACTCTTACTTTCTATGGCTACACCTTC.